These 3 T cell receptor beta chains originate from one sample sequenced in a study of blood T cell repertoires in COVID-19. Using immunoSEQ multiplex PCR, the repertoire was profiled, and TCRdb retains in-frame clones only, with some absent. Of roughly 250,000 clones listed, about 89% were seen once; the top ten hold approximately 9.4%. The sample taken for sequencing was peripheral blood. The receptor source for this set is a middle-aged man who had recovered from COVID-19.

CDR3 protein: CASSDTGVRTTDTQYF. The CDR3 DNA follows: TGCGCCAGCAGCGATACAGGGGTACGCACCACAGATACGCAGTATTTT. V and J are TRBV5-1 and TRBJ2-3, with 7 bases matching TRBD1. The CDR3 contains 16 residues. V dropped 4 bases and J dropped 2; count of bases not matched to a gene: 10. Germline values: CDR1 SGHRS, CDR2 YFSETQ.

This chain connects TRBV19 to TRBJ2-7; D is unclear. CDR3 length equals 14 residues. Trimming cost V 6 bases and J 9 bases, with 21 bases left between them. In germline, CDR1 is LNHDA, CDR2 SQIVND (reference sequence). CDR3 amino acids: CASSPIDVATGQYF. Written as DNA, the CDR3 is TGTGCCAGTAGCCCGATAGATGTGGCGACGGGGCAGTACTTC.

This chain uses TRBV30 with TRBJ2-7; D is undetermined. The V gene lost 3 bases and the J gene lost 6 bases, with 12 bases spanning the gap. The germline V gene encodes CDR1 GTSNPN and CDR2 SVGIG (reference sequence). The CDR3 loop spans 12 amino acids. The CDR3 sequence is CAWRHTSGEQYF. In DNA, the CDR3 is TGTGCCTGGAGACACACGTCGGGCGAGCAGTACTTC.